The next 11 T cell receptor beta chains were all read from a single sample in a study of blood T cells in healthy people across ages. A sample-barcoded 5' primer and a J-beta primer mix were used in a second PCR of about 6 to 12 cycles. TCRdb analysed the 5' RACE reads with MiXCR anew, one entry per CDR3 protein. The sample has hundreds of thousands of distinct CDR3 sequences; 62% are singletons. The sequencing input was blood. The receptors originated from a man aged 25-45 years in good health.

V and J are TRBV30 and TRBJ2-3; D call uncertain. The CDR3 extends over 13 amino acids. V lost 2 bases and J lost 2, with 8 bases in between. In germline, CDR1 is GTSNPN, CDR2 SVGIG (reference sequence). The CDR3 loop reads CAWSKRFTDTQYF. DNA for the CDR3: TGTGCCTGGAGTAAACGGTTCACAGATACGCAGTATTTT.

The genes are TRBV6-2 or TRBV6-3 and TRBJ2-5; possibly TRBD2 for D (5 bases). Between the trimmed V and J ends, which lost 6 bases and 3 bases, there was a span of 14 bases. The CDR3 has 14 residues. Per germline, CDR1 MNHEY and CDR2 SVGEGT. The CDR3 loop is CASSPLSGEETQYF. CDR3 bases: TGTGCCAGCAGCCCCCTGAGCGGCGAAGAGACCCAGTACTTC.

This chain's CDR3 is CASSPLANPYNEQFF. The CDR3 DNA is TGTGCCAGCAGCCCACTAGCGAACCCCTACAATGAGCAGTTCTTC. The chain combines TRBV3-1 with TRBJ2-1, with 7 bases fitting TRBD2. This CDR3 is built from 15 residues. CDR1 and CDR2 (germline): LGHDT, YNNKEL (reference sequence). Trimming cost V 4 bases and J 2 bases; bases outside gene matches: 5.

This chain connects TRBV5-1 to TRBJ2-5; D unclear. The ends were cut back, 3 bases at V and 0 bases at J, with 18 bases in the middle. The CDR3 consists of 17 residues. In germline, CDR1 is SGHRS, CDR2 YFSETQ. The CDR3 loop reads CASSWVFLRPNQETQYF. DNA of the CDR3: TGCGCCAGCAGCTGGGTTTTCCTTAGACCCAACCAAGAGACCCAGTACTTC.

This chain uses TRBV3-1 with TRBJ2-1; no definite D call. Germline CDR1 reads LGHDT; CDR2 reads YNNKEL (reference sequence). Trimming left V 1 base short and J 1 base short, with 8 bases between. The CDR3 has 15 amino acids. CDR3 bases: TGTGCCAGCAGCCAAGGGAACAGTTCCTACAATGAGCAGTTCTTC. Its translation is CASSQGNSSYNEQFF.

The V gene is TRBV15, the J gene TRBJ2-3, with a possible D match to TRBD2 (5 bases). The CDR3 sequence is 13 residues long. Trimming removed 5 bases from V and 5 bases from J, with 11 bases in between. The germline CDR1 and CDR2 sequences are LNHNV and YYDKDF (reference sequence). In nucleotides, the CDR3 is TGTGCCACCAGCTTCCAGCGGCGAGATACGCAGTATTTT. Translated: CATSFQRRDTQYF.

The gene calls are TRBV5-1 and TRBJ2-1; D is unclear. V lost 4 bases, J lost 2 bases, and 16 bases lay in between. Per germline, CDR1 SGHRS and CDR2 YFSETQ. This CDR3 contains 16 residues. Here the CDR3 DNA reads TGCGCCAGCAGCCCCGTTCCATCGGACCCCTACAATGAGCAGTTCTTC. Its translation: CASSPVPSDPYNEQFF.

The gene calls are TRBV11-2 and TRBJ1-3; D gene uncertain. This CDR3 comprises 14 residues. V was clipped by 3 bases and J by 2 bases, with 8 bases between them. Germline CDR1 is SGHAT and CDR2 is FQNNGV. The CDR3 DNA reads as TGTGCCAGCAGCTTGGACGGTGCTGGAAACACCATATATTTT. It encodes CASSLDGAGNTIYF. Full variable domain (rest looked up from reference TRBV11-2 and TRBJ1-3): EAGVAQSPRYKIIEKRQSVAFWCNPISGHATLYWYQQILGQGPKLLIQFQNNGVVDDSQLPKDRFSAERLKGVDSTLKIQPAKLEDSAVYLCASSLDGAGNTIYFGEGSWLTVV.

This clonotype occurred a few times. This chain uses TRBV6-2 or TRBV6-3 with TRBJ2-7; 12 positions match TRBD1. V dropped 7 bases and J dropped 4; count of bases not matched to a gene: 11. The germline CDR1 and CDR2 sequences are MNHEY and SVGEGT. The CDR3 length is 16 residues. The CDR3 DNA follows: TGTGCCAGCATACAGGTACCGGGACAGGGGGCTTACGAGCAGTACTTC. Its translation: CASIQVPGQGAYEQYF.

The chain recombines TRBV7-2 with TRBJ2-6, with D unresolved. Trimming took 2 bases from V and 0 from J, leaving 11 bases between them. The CDR3 consists of 17 residues. CDR1 is SGHTA and CDR2 is FQGNSA in the germline V gene. The CDR3 region is CASSLNAWSSGANVLTF. The CDR3 DNA follows: TGTGCCAGCAGCTTAAACGCTTGGAGCTCTGGGGCCAACGTCCTGACTTTC.

This chain joins TRBV5-1 and TRBJ2-4, with a weak D call TRBD1 (5 bases). This CDR3 comprises 14 residues. V was clipped by 4 bases and J by 4 bases, with 12 bases between them. Looked up from germline, CDR1 is SGHRS and CDR2 is YFSETQ. CDR3 region: CASSTQGGKNIQYF. The CDR3 DNA sequence: TGCGCCAGCAGCACCCAGGGTGGGAAAAACATTCAGTACTTC.